This T cell receptor beta chain was sequenced for a study of T cell repertoires in cytomegalovirus infection. Study summary: Recently identified HLA-C-restricted and well-studied HLA-B-restricted CMV epitopes were used. Indications came from public TCR beta signatures; they pointed to CMV infection and to a matching HLA type.

TCRdb processed the reads anew with MiXCR; each CDR3 protein has one entry. In the table there are fewer than 950,000 distinct CDR3 sequences, 32% of which are singletons. This CDR3 region has 14 residues. Germline CDR1 is SEHNR and CDR2 is FQNEAQ (reference sequence). The J segment lost 8 bases and the V segment lost 5 bases, leaving 9 bases of the junction unmatched. Points on this clonotype: Its antigen is unidentified.

The clonotype comes from a human donor in good health (CMV status not recorded). Some clones in this sample may be carry-over from other donors' samples. This chain uses TRBV7-9 with TRBJ1-2, with 9 bases lining up with TRBD1. Sample: cultured CD8+ T cells from PBMCs, taken from culture after CMV antigen stimulation. CDR3 nucleotide sequence: TGTGCCAGCAGCCTAGACAGGGGGGTAATCGGCTACACCTTC. It specifies CASSLDRGVIGYTF.